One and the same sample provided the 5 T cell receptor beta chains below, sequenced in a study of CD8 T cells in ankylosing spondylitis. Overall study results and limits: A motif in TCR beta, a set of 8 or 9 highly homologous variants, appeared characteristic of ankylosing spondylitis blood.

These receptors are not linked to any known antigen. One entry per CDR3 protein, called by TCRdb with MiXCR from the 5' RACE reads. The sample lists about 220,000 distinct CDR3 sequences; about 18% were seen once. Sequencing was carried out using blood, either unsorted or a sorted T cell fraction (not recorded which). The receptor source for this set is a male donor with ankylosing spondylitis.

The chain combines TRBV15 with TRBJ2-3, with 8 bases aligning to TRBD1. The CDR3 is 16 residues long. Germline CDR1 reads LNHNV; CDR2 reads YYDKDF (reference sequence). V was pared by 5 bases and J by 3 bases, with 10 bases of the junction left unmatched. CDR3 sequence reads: CATSPQTYRGTDTQYF. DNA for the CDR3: TGTGCCACCAGCCCCCAGACTTACAGGGGGACAGATACGCAGTATTTT.

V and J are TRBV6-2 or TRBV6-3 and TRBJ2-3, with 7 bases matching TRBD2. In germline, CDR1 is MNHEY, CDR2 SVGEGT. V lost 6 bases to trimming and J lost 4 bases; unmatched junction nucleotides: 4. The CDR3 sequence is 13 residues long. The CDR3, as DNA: TGTGCCAGCAGCTGGCTAGCGGCAGATACGCAGTATTTT. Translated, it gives CASSWLAADTQYF.

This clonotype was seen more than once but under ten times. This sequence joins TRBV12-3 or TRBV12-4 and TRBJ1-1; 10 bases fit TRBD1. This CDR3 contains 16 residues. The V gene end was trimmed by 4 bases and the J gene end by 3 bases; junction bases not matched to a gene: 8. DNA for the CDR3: TGTGCCAGCAGTTCCTCTATTGGGACAGGGGACACTGAAGCTTTCTTT. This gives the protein CASSSSIGTGDTEAFF.

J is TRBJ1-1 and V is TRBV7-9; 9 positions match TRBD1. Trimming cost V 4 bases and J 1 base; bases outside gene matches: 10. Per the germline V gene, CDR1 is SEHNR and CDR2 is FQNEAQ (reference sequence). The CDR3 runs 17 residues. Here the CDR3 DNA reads TGTGCCAGCAGCTCACGTCCCGGGACAGGGCCGAACACTGAAGCTTTCTTT. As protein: CASSSRPGTGPNTEAFF.

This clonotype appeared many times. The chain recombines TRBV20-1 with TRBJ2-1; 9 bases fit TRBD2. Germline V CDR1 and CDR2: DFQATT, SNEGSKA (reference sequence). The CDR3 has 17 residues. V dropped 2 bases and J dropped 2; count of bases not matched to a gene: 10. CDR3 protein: CSARLVRGGPTYNEQFF. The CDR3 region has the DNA TGCAGTGCTAGACTAGTGCGGGGGGGCCCAACCTACAATGAGCAGTTCTTC.